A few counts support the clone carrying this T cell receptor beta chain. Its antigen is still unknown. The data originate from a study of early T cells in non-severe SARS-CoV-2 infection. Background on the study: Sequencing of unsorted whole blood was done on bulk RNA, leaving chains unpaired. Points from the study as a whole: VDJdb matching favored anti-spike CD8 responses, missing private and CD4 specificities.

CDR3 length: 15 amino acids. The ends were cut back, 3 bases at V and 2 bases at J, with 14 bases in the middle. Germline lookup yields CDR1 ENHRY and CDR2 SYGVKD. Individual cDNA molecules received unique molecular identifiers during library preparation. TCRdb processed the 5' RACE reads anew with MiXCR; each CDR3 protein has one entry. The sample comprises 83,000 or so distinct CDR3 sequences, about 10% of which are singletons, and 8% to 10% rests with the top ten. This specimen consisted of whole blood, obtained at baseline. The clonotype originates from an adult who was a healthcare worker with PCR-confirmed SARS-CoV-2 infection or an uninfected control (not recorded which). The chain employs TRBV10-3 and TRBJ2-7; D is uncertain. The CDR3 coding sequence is TGTGCCATCAGTGACCCTGGGCAGGCGACCTACGAGCAGTACTTC. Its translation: CAISDPGQATYEQYF.